This TCR beta chain was identified during a study of blood T cells in healthy people across ages. Individuals who donated were healthy Caucasians from Russia aged roughly 6 to 90. Around 9.4 milliliters was the volume of peripheral blood drawn from each donor. Using a J-beta primer mix together with a sample-barcoded 5' primer, a second PCR was run for 7 to 11 cycles. Every single cDNA molecule received a tag from a template-switch adaptor with 12 random nucleotides. Every individual sample yielded 2.5 million or more paired-end reads (each containing CDR3). MiXCR, run by TCRdb on the 5' RACE reads, gives a single entry per CDR3 protein. Found here are roughly 800,000 distinct CDR3 sequences, roughly 60% of them singletons; the top ten hold about 20%. CDR3 length: 13 amino acids. The V and J ends lost 2 bases and 6 bases respectively, with 13 bases between them. The germline V gene has CDR1 DFQATT and CDR2 SNEGSKA (reference sequence).

This clonotype showed up just a few times. This chain uses TRBV20-1 with TRBJ1-2; D is ambiguous. This TCR derives from a man younger than 45 in good health. Sequencing was done on a sample of blood. CDR3 in amino acids: CSARSSRQHGYTF. The CDR3 bases are TGCAGTGCTAGATCGTCACGACAACATGGCTACACCTTC.